The 21 T cell receptor beta chains given below trace back to one sample, sequenced in a study of T cell responses to AZD1222 COVID-19 vaccine. TCRdb's table, derived via immunoSEQ multiplex PCR, lists solely in-frame clones and lacks some. Here the sample spans almost 55,000 clones, 84% being singletons. The sample was peripheral blood, taken on day 0 of AZD1222 vaccination. The receptors shown here come from an adult in good health.

This clone was counted only a few times. The rearrangement links TRBV24-1 to TRBJ2-3; the match to TRBD1 covers 8 bases. V shed 0 bases, J shed 4 bases, and the junction held 5 bases outside the gene matches. Germline V gene sequence: CDR1 KGHDR, CDR2 SFDVKD. The CDR3 is made up of 16 amino acids. CDR3 DNA: TGTGCCACCAGTGATTTGGGCAGGGGGCGGGCAGATACGCAGTATTTT. This gives the protein CATSDLGRGRADTQYF.

The rearrangement uses TRBV29-1 and TRBJ1-1; unclear D gene. Germline-derived CDR1 and CDR2 are SQVTM and ANQGSEA. The V gene lost 3 bases and the J gene lost 6 bases, with 14 bases spanning the gap. This CDR3 region has 13 residues. The CDR3 is CSVDSTGLAEAFF. The CDR3 coding sequence is TGCAGCGTTGATAGTACGGGCCTCGCTGAAGCTTTCTTT.

CDR3 nucleotide sequence: TGTGCCAGCAGTTACTCGGGCAGGCCAACTGGAAACACCATATATTTT. It is translated as CASSYSGRPTGNTIYF. The V gene is TRBV6-5, the J gene TRBJ1-3, with D hard to call. The ends were cut back, 0 bases at V and 2 bases at J, with 11 bases in the middle. The CDR3 is 16 amino acids. Germline CDR1 reads MNHEY; CDR2 reads SVGAGI.

This chain joins TRBV2 and TRBJ1-1, with 9 bases aligning to TRBD1. The CDR3 covers 14 residues. Germline lookup yields CDR1 SNHLY and CDR2 FYNNEI. Trimming took 8 bases from V and 1 from J; bases not matched to a gene: 5. The CDR3 region is CASHRGRSNTEAFF. The DNA for the CDR3 is TGTGCCAGCCACAGGGGGCGTTCGAACACTGAAGCTTTCTTT.

This clone was observed a few times. V and J are TRBV7-9 and TRBJ1-2; D is undetermined. This CDR3 comprises 12 residues. Germline CDR1 and CDR2: SEHNR and FQNEAQ (reference sequence). V was cut by 8 bases and J by 6 bases, with 13 bases left in between. As DNA, the CDR3 is TGTGCCAGCCTGCTCCCGAAAGATGGCTACACCTTC. Translation: CASLLPKDGYTF.

V is TRBV9 and J is TRBJ2-1, with D possibly matching TRBD1 (6 bases). Germline lookup yields CDR1 SGDLS and CDR2 YYNGEE. V was pared by 3 bases and J by 1 base, with 11 bases between. The length of the CDR3 is 15 residues. The CDR3 loop is CASSDRGGSYNEQFF. In DNA form, the CDR3 reads TGTGCCAGCAGCGATCGAGGGGGATCCTACAATGAGCAGTTCTTC.

V usage is TRBV3-1 (or the pseudogene TRBV3-2) and J usage is TRBJ1-2; D gene ambiguous. CDR1 LGHDT and CDR2 YNNKEL come from the germline V gene (reference sequence). CDR3 size: 18 residues. The ends were cut back, 0 bases at V and 0 bases at J, with 17 bases in the middle. The CDR3, as DNA: TGTGCCAGCAGCCAAGATCTGGTCAGACCTCAAACTAACTATGGCTACACCTTC. Translated, it gives CASSQDLVRPQTNYGYTF.

In its sample, this clone was seen once. The chain recombines TRBV10-3 with TRBJ1-1, with TRBD1 matching over 9 bases. This CDR3 has 15 amino acids. Germline CDR1 reads ENHRY; CDR2 reads SYGVKD. After removal of 6 bases from V and 0 bases from J, the junction contained 5 bases not matched to a gene. The CDR3 nucleotides read TGTGCCATCAGCGAGGGGGACAGGGTGAACACTGAAGCTTTCTTT. Translating gives CAISEGDRVNTEAFF.

The chain is built from TRBV18 and TRBJ2-7; the D gene is possibly TRBD2 (6 bases). Germline V CDR1 and CDR2: KGHSH, LQKENI. Trimming stripped 3 bases from V and 6 bases from J, with 18 bases between. CDR3 length: 15 residues. The DNA of the CDR3 is TGTGCCAGCTCACCTGGGGGGAAGCGAAAGGGCGAGCAGTACTTC. Protein sequence: CASSPGGKRKGEQYF.

The CDR3 here is CASSLGRGSNQPQHF. CDR3 bases: TGTGCCAGCAGCTTAGGAAGGGGTAGCAATCAGCCCCAGCATTTT. The genes are TRBV7-2 and TRBJ1-5, with TRBD1 as a possible D gene (5 bases). CDR3 size: 15 residues. Germline CDR1 is SGHTA and CDR2 is FQGNSA. Trimming shortened V by 1 base and J by 0 bases, and 7 bases separated the two germline ends.

This clone was seen a handful of times. The chain carries TRBV27 and TRBJ1-4; TRBD1 aligns across 7 bases. Trimming at V came to 5 bases and at J to 5 bases, leaving 8 bases not matched to a gene. The CDR3 contains 15 residues. Germline V gene sequence: CDR1 MNHEY, CDR2 SMNVEV (reference sequence). The CDR3 spells CASSLYRGGNEKLFF. In DNA form, the CDR3 reads TGTGCCAGCAGTCTGTACAGGGGAGGGAATGAAAAACTGTTTTTT.

The CDR3 reads CASSIETGNTEAFF. DNA of the CDR3: TGTGCCAGTAGTATAGAGACAGGGAACACTGAAGCTTTCTTT. The chain links TRBV19 to TRBJ1-1, with a tentative D call TRBD1 (6 bases). V shed 0 bases and J shed 1 base, with 6 bases lying between them. The germline V gene encodes CDR1 LNHDA and CDR2 SQIVND (reference sequence). The CDR3 covers 14 residues. The whole variable domain, remainder taken from reference TRBV19 and TRBJ1-1, is DGGITQSPKYLFRKEGQNVTLSCEQNLNHDAMYWYRQDPGQGLRLIYYSQIVNDFQKGDIAEGYSVSREKKESFPLTVTSAQKNPTAFYLCASSIETGNTEAFFGQGTRLTVV.

The chain links TRBV19 to TRBJ1-5, with 7 nucleotides matching TRBD1. CDR1 and CDR2 from the germline V gene are LNHDA and SQIVND (reference sequence). The CDR3 totals 16 residues. Germline trimming cut 6 bases from V and 1 base from J; bases unmatched to any gene: 9. CDR3 residues: CASRVGRGGSNQPQHF. CDR3 DNA: TGTGCCAGTAGGGTTGGCAGGGGGGGGAGCAATCAGCCCCAGCATTTT.

The rearrangement uses TRBV3-1 (or the pseudogene TRBV3-2) and TRBJ2-7; 7 bases are a match to TRBD2. The CDR3 covers 12 residues. J gave up 12 bases and V 2 bases, and 7 bases lay outside the gene matches. The V gene's germline CDR1 is LGHDT and CDR2 YNNKEL (reference sequence). In nucleotides, the CDR3 is TGTGCCAGCAGCCAAAAAGCGGGGCGACGGTACTTC. It encodes CASSQKAGRRYF.

V usage is TRBV7-2 and J usage is TRBJ2-7; possibly TRBD2 for D (6 bases). The germline V gene has CDR1 SGHTA and CDR2 FQGNSA. V lost 3 bases, J lost 3 bases, and 15 bases lay in between. The CDR3 totals 15 residues. The CDR3 sequence: CASSLGVGSGYEQYF. The CDR3 nucleotides are TGTGCCAGCAGCTTGGGCGTTGGTAGCGGCTACGAGCAGTACTTC.

In this sample, this clone turned up once. The rearrangement uses TRBV12-3 or TRBV12-4 and TRBJ2-7; tentatively, D is TRBD1 or TRBD2 (5 bases each). The CDR3 runs 13 residues. The V end was cut by 5 bases, the J end by 9 bases, with 17 bases between. This CDR3 is CASSEGPAAVQYF. In DNA form, the CDR3 reads TGTGCCAGCAGTGAGGGACCGGCAGCCGTGCAGTACTTC.

The gene calls are TRBV28 and TRBJ1-5, with 10 bases identical to TRBD1. Germline-derived CDR1 and CDR2 are MDHEN and SYDVKM. CDR3 length: 15 amino acids. The V segment lost 6 bases and the J segment 5 bases; nucleotides outside the gene matches: 7. CDR3 bases: TGTGCCAGCAGGGGACAGGGGCAAAGGGATCAGCCCCAGCATTTT. It encodes CASRGQGQRDQPQHF.

In its sample, this clone was seen once. This sequence joins TRBV18 and TRBJ2-7; D unclear. Looked up from germline, CDR1 is KGHSH and CDR2 is LQKENI. V was pared by 6 bases and J by 1 base, with 16 bases between. The length of the CDR3 is 15 residues. In DNA, the CDR3 is TGTGCCAGCTCGCCTCAGGCTTCCCGTTCCTACGAGCAGTACTTC. Its translation: CASSPQASRSYEQYF. Full variable domain (rest looked up from reference TRBV18 and TRBJ2-7): NAGVMQNPRHLVRRRGQEARLRCSPMKGHSHVYWYRQLPEEGLKFMVYLQKENIIDESGMPKERFSAEFPKEGPSILRIQQVVRGDSAAYFCASSPQASRSYEQYFGPGTRLTVT.

This rearrangement joins TRBV2 to TRBJ2-7; D is uncertain. This CDR3 has 12 amino acids. Deletions cut 3 bases from V and 2 bases from J, with 5 bases between. In germline, CDR1 is SNHLY, CDR2 FYNNEI. The CDR3 sequence is CASSDRAYEQYF. As DNA, the CDR3 is TGTGCCAGCAGTGATAGGGCCTACGAGCAGTACTTC.

CDR3 DNA sequence: TGTGCCAGCAGCCTAGACCCGAACACCGGGGAGCTGTTTTTT. Its translation is CASSLDPNTGELFF. The J gene is TRBJ2-2, the V gene TRBV7-6; D gene ambiguous. CDR1 is SGHVS, CDR2 FNYEAQ, per germline. The CDR3 spans 14 residues. The germline V and J ends were trimmed by 5 bases and 0 bases, with 7 bases remaining between them. Full variable domain (rest looked up from reference TRBV7-6 and TRBJ2-2): GAGVSQSPRYKVTKRGQDVALRCDPISGHVSLYWYRQALGQGPEFLTYFNYEAQQDKSGLPNDRFSAERPEGSISTLTIQRTEQRDSAMYRCASSLDPNTGELFFGEGSRLTVL.

J is TRBJ2-1 and V is TRBV6-4, with 8 bases fitting TRBD2. The V gene end was trimmed by 4 bases and the J gene end by 3 bases; junction bases not matched to a gene: 2. CDR3 size: 14 residues. CDR1 MRHNA and CDR2 SNTAGT come from the germline V gene. In nucleotides, the CDR3 is TGTGCCAGCAGTGCCGCGGGGGGCTACAATGAGCAGTTCTTC. Residues: CASSAAGGYNEQFF.